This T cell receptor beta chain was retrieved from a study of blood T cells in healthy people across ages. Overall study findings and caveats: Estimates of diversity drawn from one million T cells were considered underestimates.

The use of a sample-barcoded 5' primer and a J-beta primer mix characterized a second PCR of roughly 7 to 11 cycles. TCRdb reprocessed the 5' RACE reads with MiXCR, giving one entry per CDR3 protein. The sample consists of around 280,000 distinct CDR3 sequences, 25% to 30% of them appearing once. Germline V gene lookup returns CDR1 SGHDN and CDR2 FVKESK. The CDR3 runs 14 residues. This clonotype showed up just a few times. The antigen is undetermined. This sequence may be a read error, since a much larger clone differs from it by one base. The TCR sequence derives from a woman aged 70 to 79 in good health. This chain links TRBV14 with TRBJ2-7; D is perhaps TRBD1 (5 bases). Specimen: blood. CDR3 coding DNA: TGTGCCAGCGGCCAAGACAGTGACGGGTTTGGGCAGTACTTC. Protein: CASGQDSDGFGQYF.